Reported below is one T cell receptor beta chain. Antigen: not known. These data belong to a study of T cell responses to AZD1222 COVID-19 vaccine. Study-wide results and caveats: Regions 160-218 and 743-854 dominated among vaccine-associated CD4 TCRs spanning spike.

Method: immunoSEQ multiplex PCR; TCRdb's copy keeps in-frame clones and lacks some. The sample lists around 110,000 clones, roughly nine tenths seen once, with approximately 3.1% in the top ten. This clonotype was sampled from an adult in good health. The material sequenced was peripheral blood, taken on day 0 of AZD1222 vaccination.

For the CDR3, the DNA is TGTGCCAGCAGCGCCGCCAGGTCTGATGAAAAACTGTTTTTT. It codes for CASSAARSDEKLFF. V and J are TRBV9 and TRBJ1-4; no clear D. Deletions cut 3 bases from V and 6 bases from J, with 12 bases between. The CDR3 contains 14 residues. The germline V gene encodes CDR1 SGDLS and CDR2 YYNGEE.